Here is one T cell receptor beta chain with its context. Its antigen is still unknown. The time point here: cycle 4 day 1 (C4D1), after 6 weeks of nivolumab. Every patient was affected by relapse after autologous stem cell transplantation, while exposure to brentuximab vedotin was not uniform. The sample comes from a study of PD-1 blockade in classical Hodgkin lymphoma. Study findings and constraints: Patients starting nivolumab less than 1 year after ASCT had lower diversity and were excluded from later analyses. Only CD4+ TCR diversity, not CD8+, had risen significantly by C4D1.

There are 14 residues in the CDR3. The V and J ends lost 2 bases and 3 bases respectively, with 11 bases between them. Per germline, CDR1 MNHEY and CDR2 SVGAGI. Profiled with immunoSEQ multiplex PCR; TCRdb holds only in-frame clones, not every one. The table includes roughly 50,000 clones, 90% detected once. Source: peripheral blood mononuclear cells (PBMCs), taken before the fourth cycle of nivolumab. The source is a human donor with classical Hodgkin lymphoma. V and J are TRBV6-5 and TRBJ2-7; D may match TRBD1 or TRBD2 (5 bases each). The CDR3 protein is CASSYPGPVYEQYF. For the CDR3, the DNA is TGTGCCAGCAGTTACCCGGGACCTGTCTACGAGCAGTACTTC.